What follows describes a single T cell receptor beta chain. A far larger clone is one nucleotide away, so this likely arose from a read error. This entry comes from a study of low-dose radiotherapy and immunotherapy resistance in tumors. At the level of the study: Doses delivered to Cohort 2 were 1 Gy per fraction every two weeks, amounting to 13 Gy over 26 weeks. Every two weeks patients got nivolumab 240 mg flat dose, plus ipilimumab 1 mg/kg every six weeks, intravenously.

Trimming took 10 bases from V and 15 from J; bases not matched to a gene: 12. Germline-derived CDR1 and CDR2 are LNHNV and YYDKDF (reference sequence). This CDR3 spans 12 amino acids. Time point noted: after trial treatment. Treatment defined: LDRT plus nivolumab, ipilimumab, low-dose cyclophosphamide and aspirin (RACIN trial). Nivolumab, ipilimumab, aspirin, low-dose cyclophosphamide and low-dose radiotherapy were given to donors. Primers used for first-strand cDNA, a TRAV- and TRBV-specific set, covered both alpha and beta chains. Using a constant-region primer together with a V-primer adapter, TCRs were subjected to around 22 PCR cycles of amplification. TCRdb processed the reads anew with MiXCR; each CDR3 protein has one entry. The sample holds under 35,000 distinct CDR3 sequences, approximately 49% seen once.

The origin of this receptor is a male donor with gallbladder cancer. Sample: PBMCs, taken after low-dose radiotherapy plus immunotherapy. The rearrangement uses TRBV15 and TRBJ2-1; 10 nucleotides line up with TRBD2. CDR3 sequence reads: CASSPILAGRFF. CDR3 nucleotides: TGTGCCAGCAGTCCCATACTAGCGGGGAGGTTCTTC.